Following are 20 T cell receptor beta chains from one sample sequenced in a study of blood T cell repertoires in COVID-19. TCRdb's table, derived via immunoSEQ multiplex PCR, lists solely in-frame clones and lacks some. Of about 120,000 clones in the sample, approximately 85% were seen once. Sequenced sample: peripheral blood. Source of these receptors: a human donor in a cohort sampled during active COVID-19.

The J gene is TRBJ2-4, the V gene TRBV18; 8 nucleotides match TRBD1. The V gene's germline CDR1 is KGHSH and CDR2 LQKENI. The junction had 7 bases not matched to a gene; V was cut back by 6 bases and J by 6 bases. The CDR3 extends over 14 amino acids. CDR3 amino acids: CASSDQGQGNIQYF. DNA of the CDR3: TGTGCCAGCTCTGATCAAGGACAGGGAAACATTCAGTACTTC.

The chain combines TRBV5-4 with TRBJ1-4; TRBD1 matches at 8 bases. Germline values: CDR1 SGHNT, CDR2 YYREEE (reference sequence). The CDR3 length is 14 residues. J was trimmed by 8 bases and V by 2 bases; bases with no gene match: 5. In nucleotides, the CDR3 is TGTGCCAGCAGCTTAACAGGGGGAGAGGAAAAACTGTTTTTT. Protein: CASSLTGGEEKLFF. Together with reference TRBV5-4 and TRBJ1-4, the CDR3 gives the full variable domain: ETGVTQSPTHLIKTRGQQVTLRCSSQSGHNTVSWYQQALGQGPQFIFQYYREEENGRGNFPPRFSGLQFPNYSSELNVNALELDDSALYLCASSLTGGEEKLFFGSGTQLSVL.

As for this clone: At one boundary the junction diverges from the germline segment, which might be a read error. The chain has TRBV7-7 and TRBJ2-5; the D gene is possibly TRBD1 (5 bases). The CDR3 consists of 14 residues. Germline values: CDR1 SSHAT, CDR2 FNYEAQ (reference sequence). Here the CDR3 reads CASSVVQGEETQYF. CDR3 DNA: TGTGCTAGCAGCGTCGTTCAGGGTGAAGAGACCCAGTACTTC.

CDR3 in amino acids: CASSLGAGGITNEKLFF. The CDR3 DNA reads TGTGCCAGCAGCTTAGGGGCAGGGGGGATAACTAATGAAAAACTGTTTTTT. This rearrangement joins TRBV7-9 to TRBJ1-4; 7 bases map to TRBD1. The germline V gene has CDR1 SEHNR and CDR2 FQNEAQ (reference sequence). J lost 1 base, V lost 1 base, and 6 bases had no gene match. The CDR3 covers 17 residues.

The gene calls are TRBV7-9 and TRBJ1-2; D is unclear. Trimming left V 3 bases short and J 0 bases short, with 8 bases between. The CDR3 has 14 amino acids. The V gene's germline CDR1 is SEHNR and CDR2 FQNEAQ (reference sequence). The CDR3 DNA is TGTGCCAGCAGCTTCGAAACTACTAACTATGGCTACACCTTC. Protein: CASSFETTNYGYTF.

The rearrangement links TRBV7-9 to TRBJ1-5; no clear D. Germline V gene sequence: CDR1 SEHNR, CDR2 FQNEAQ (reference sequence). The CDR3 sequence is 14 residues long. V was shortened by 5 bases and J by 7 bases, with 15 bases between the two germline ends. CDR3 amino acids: CASSPDTSSQPQHF. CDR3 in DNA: TGTGCCAGCAGCCCCGACACCTCGAGCCAGCCCCAGCATTTT.

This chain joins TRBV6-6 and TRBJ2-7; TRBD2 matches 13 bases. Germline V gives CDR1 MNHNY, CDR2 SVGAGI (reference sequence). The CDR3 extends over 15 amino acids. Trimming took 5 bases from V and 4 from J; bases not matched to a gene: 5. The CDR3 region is CASSIRLAGGYEQYF. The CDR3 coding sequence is TGTGCCAGCAGTATACGACTAGCGGGGGGATACGAGCAGTACTTC.

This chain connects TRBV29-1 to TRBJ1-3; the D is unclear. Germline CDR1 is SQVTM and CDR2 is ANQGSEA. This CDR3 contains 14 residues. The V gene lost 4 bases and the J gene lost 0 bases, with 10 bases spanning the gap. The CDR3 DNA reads TGCAGCGTTGTGGTGGGAGTCTCTGGAAACACCATATATTTT. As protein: CSVVVGVSGNTIYF.

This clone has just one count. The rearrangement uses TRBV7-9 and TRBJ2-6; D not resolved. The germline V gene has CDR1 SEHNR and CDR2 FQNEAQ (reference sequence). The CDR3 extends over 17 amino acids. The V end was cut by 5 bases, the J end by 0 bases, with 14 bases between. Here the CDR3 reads CASSPPLRFSGANVLTF. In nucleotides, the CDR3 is TGTGCCAGCAGCCCCCCCCTTCGGTTCTCTGGGGCCAACGTCCTGACTTTC.

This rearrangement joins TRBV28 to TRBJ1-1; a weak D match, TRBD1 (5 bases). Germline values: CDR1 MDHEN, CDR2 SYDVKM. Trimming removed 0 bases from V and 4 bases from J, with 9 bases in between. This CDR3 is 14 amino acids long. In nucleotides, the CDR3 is TGTGCCAGCAGTTTATGGGGAGGGGTCACTGAAGCTTTCTTT. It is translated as CASSLWGGVTEAFF.

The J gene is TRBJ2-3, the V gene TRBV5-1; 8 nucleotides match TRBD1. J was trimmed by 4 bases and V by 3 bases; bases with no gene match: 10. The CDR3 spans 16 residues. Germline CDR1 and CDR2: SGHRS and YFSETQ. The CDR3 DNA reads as TGCGCCAGCAGCTCCGGGACAGGCACCCGCGCAGATACGCAGTATTTT. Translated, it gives CASSSGTGTRADTQYF.

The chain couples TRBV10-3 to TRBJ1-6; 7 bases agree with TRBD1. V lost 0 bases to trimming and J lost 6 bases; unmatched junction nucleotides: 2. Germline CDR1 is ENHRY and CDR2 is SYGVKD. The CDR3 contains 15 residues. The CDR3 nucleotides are TGTGCCATCAGTGAGTCGGACAGGCTTAATTCACCCCTCCACTTT. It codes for CAISESDRLNSPLHF.

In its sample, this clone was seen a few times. Here the CDR3 reads CASSSRDNPTDTQYF. CDR3 sequence (DNA): TGTGCCAGCAGCTCACGGGACAACCCCACAGATACGCAGTATTTT. V gene TRBV11-3 combines with J gene TRBJ2-3, with a possible D match to TRBD1 (6 bases). Looked up from germline, CDR1 is SGHNT and CDR2 is YENEEA. V was clipped by 4 bases and J by 2 bases, with 13 bases between them. The CDR3 runs 15 residues.

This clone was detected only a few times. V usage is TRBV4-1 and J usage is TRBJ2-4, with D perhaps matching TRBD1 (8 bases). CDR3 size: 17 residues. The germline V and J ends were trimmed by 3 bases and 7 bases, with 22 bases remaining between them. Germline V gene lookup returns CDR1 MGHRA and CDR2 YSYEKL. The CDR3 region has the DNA TGCGCCAGCAGCCAGAATTCACAGGGGGGGCCCGGGAACATTCAGTACTTC. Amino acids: CASSQNSQGGPGNIQYF.

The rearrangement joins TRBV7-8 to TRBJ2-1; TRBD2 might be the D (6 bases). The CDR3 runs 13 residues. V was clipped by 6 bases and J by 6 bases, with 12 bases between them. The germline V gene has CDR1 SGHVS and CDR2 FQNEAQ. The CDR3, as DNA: TGTGCCAGCAGAAAAACCGGGGGCAATGAGCAGTTCTTC. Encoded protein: CASRKTGGNEQFF.

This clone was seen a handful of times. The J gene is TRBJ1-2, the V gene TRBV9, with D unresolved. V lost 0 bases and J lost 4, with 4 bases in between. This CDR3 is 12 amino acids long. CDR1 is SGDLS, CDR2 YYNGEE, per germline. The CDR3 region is CASSVASYGYTF. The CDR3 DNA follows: TGTGCCAGCAGCGTAGCTAGCTATGGCTACACCTTC.

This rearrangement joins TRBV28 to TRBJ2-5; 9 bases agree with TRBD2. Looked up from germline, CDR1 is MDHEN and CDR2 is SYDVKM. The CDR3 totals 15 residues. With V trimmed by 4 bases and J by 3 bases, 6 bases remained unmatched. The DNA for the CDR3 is TGTGCCAGCAGTTACAGCGGGGGGCGAGAAGAGACCCAGTACTTC. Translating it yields CASSYSGGREETQYF.

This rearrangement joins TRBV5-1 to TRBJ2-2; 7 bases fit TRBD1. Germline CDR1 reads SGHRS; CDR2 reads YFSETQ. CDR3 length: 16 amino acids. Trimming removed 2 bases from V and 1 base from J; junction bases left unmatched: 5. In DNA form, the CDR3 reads TGCGCCAGCAGCTTCTTCGGGACAGTGAACACCGGGGAGCTGTTTTTT. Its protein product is CASSFFGTVNTGELFF.

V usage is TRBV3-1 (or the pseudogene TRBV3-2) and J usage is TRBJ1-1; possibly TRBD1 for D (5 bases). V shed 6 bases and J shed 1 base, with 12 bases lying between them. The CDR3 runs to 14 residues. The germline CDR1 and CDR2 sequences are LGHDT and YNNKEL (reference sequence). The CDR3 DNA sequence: TGTGCCAGCAGTCCAAGGGGCTGGAACACTGAAGCTTTCTTT. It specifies CASSPRGWNTEAFF.

This CDR3 reads CASSFGQGLDTEAFF. CDR3 nucleotides: TGTGCCAGCAGCTTCGGACAGGGCCTGGACACTGAAGCTTTCTTT. The chain uses TRBV7-6 and TRBJ1-1; TRBD1 matches 8 bases. Germline CDR1 SGHVS, CDR2 FNYEAQ. Germline trimming cut 3 bases from V and 3 bases from J; bases unmatched to any gene: 6. The CDR3 is 15 residues long.